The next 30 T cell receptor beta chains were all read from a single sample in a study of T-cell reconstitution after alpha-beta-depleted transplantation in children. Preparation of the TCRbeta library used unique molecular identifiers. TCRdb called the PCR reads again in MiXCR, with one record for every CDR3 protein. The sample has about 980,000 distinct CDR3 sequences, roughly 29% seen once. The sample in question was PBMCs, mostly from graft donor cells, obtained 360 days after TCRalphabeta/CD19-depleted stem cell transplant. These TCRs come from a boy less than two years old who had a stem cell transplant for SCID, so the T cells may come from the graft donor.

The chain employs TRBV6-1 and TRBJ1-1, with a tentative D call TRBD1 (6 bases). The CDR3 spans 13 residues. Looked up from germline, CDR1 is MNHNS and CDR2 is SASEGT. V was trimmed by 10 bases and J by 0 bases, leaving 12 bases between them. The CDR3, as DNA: TGTGCCACCATAGACAGGTTGAACACTGAAGCTTTCTTT. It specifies CATIDRLNTEAFF.

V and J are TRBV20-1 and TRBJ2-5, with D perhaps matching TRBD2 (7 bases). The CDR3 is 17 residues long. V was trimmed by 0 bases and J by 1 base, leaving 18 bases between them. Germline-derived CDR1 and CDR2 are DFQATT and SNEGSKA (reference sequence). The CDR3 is CSAREGGGLYIQETQYF. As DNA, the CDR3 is TGCAGTGCTAGAGAGGGGGGGGGCCTGTACATCCAAGAGACCCAGTACTTC.

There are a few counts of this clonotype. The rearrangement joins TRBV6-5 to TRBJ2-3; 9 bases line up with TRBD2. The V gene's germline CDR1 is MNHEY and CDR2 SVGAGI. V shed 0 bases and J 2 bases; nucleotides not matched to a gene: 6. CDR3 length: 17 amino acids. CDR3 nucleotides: TGTGCCAGCAGTTACTCGATCAGCGGGGGGCCCACAGATACGCAGTATTTT. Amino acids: CASSYSISGGPTDTQYF.

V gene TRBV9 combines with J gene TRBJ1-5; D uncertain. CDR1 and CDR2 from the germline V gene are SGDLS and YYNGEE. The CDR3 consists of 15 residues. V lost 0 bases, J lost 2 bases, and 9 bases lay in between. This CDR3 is CASSVGGSGNQPQHF. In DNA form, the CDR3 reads TGTGCCAGCAGCGTAGGCGGGTCGGGCAATCAGCCCCAGCATTTT.

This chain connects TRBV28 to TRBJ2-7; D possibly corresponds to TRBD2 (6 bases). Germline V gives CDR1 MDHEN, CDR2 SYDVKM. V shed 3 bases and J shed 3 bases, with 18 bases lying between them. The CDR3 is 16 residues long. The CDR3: CASSFVGGARNYEQYF. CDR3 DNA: TGTGCCAGCAGTTTCGTCGGCGGGGCACGTAACTACGAGCAGTACTTC.

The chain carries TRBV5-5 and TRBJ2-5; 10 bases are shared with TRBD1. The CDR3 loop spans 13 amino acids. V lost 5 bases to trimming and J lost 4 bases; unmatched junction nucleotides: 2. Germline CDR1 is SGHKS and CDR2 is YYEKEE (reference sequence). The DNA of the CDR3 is TGTGCCAGCAGGACAGGGGGCGTAGAGACCCAGTACTTC. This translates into CASRTGGVETQYF.

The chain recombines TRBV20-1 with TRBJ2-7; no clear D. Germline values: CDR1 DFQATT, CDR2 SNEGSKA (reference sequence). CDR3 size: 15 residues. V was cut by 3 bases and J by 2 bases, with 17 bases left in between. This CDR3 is CSASGPNPLPYEQYF. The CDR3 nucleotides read TGCAGTGCTAGCGGTCCGAACCCCTTACCCTACGAGCAGTACTTC.

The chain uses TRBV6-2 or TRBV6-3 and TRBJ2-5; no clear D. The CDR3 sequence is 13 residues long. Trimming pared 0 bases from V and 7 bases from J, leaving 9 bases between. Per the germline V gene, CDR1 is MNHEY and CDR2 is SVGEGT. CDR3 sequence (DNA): TGTGCCAGCAGTTACTCCGGTTCGCGGACCCAGTACTTC. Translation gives CASSYSGSRTQYF.

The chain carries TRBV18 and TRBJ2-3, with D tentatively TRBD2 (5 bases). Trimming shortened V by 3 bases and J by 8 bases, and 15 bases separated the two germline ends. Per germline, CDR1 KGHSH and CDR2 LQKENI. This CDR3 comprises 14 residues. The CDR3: CASSPVLEAPTQYF. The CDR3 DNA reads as TGTGCCAGCTCACCGGTACTAGAGGCTCCTACGCAGTATTTT.

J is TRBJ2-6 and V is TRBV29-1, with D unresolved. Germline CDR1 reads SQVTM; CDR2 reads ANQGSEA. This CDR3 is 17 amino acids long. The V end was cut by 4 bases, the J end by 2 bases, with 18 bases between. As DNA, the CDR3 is TGCAGCGTTGTGACTCCATTAAGAAGGGCTGGGGCCAACGTCCTGACTTTC. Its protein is CSVVTPLRRAGANVLTF.

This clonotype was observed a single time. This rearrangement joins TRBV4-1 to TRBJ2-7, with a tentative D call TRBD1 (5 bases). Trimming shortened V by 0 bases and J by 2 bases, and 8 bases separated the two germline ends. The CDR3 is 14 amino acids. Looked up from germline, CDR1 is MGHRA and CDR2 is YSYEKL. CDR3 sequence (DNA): TGCGCCAGCAGCCAAGAGTGGGGCCCCTACGAGCAGTACTTC. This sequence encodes CASSQEWGPYEQYF.

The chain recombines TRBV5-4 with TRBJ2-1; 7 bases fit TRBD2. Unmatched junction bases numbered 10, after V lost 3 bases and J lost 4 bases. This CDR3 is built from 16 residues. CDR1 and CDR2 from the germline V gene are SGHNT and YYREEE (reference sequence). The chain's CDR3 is CASSSPGGLRYNEQFF. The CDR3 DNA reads TGTGCCAGCAGCTCACCCGGGGGACTAAGGTACAATGAGCAGTTCTTC.

The CDR3 DNA reads as TGTGCCAGCAGCGTAGGAACAGGGACTACCTACGAGCAGTACTTC. Translated: CASSVGTGTTYEQYF. The genes are TRBV9 and TRBJ2-7; weak D call: TRBD2 (7 bases). The germline V gene encodes CDR1 SGDLS and CDR2 YYNGEE. V lost 0 bases and J 2 bases, leaving 12 bases between the germline ends. The CDR3 covers 15 residues.

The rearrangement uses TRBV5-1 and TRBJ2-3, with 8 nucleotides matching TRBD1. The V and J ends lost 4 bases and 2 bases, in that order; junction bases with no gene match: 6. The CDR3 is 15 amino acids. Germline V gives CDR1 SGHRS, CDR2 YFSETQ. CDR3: CASSPKTGVTDTQYF. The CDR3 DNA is TGCGCCAGCAGCCCCAAGACAGGGGTCACAGATACGCAGTATTTT. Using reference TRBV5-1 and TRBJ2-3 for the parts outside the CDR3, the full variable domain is KAGVTQTPRYLIKTRGQQVTLSCSPISGHRSVSWYQQTPGQGLQFLFEYFSETQRNKGNFPGRFSGRQFSNSRSEMNVSTLELGDSALYLCASSPKTGVTDTQYFGPGTRLTVL.

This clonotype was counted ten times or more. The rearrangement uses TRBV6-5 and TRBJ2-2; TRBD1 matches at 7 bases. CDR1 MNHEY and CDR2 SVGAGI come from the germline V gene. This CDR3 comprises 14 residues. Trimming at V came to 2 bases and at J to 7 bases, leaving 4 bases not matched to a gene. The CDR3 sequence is CASSYPDRDGELFF. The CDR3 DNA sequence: TGTGCCAGCAGTTACCCAGACAGGGACGGGGAGCTGTTTTTT.

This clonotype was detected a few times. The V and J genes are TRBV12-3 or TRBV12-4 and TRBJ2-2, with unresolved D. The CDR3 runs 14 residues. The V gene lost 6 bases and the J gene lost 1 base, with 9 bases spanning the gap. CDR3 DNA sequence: TGTGCCAGCAGGATTGGGTTGAACACCGGGGAGCTGTTTTTT. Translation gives CASRIGLNTGELFF.

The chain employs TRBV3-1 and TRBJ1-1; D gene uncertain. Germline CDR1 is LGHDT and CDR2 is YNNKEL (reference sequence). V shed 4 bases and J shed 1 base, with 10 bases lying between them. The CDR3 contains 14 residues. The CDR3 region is CASSRGSSNTEAFF. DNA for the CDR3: TGTGCCAGCAGCCGCGGTTCATCGAACACTGAAGCTTTCTTT.

CDR3 DNA sequence: TGTGCCAGCAGCTCAGCCGGGACAGCTTATCTTCTCACAGATACGCAGTATTTT. This translates into CASSSAGTAYLLTDTQYF. The chain carries TRBV11-1 and TRBJ2-3; 7 nucleotides line up with TRBD1. The V and J ends lost 4 bases and 2 bases, in that order; junction bases with no gene match: 15. CDR3 length: 18 amino acids. CDR1 is SGHAT and CDR2 is FQDESV in the germline V gene (reference sequence).

CDR3 loop: CASSFRARSYEQYF. In DNA, the CDR3 is TGTGCCAGCAGTTTTCGGGCGAGATCCTACGAGCAGTACTTC. The V call is TRBV12-3 or TRBV12-4, the J call TRBJ2-7; D is uncertain. V lost 3 bases and J 1 base, leaving 10 bases between the germline ends. The CDR3 has 14 amino acids.

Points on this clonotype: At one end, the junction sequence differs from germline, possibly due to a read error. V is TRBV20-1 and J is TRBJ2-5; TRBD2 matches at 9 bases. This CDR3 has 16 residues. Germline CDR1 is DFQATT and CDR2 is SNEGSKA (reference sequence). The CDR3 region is CCARPYPGLALETQYF. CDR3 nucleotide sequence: TGCTGTGCTAGACCGTATCCGGGACTAGCATTGGAGACCCAGTACTTC.

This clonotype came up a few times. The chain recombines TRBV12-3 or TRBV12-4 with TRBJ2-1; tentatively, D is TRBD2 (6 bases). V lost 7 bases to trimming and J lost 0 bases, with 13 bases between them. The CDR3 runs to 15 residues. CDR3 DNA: TGTGCCAGCACCACCGGGACTCCCTCCTACAATGAGCAGTTCTTC. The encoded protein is CASTTGTPSYNEQFF.

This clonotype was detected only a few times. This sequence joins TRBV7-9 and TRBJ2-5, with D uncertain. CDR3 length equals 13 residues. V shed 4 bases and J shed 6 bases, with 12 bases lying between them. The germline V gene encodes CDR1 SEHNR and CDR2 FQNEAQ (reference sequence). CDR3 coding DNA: TGTGCCAGCAGCTGGTTAACATCGAAGACCCAGTACTTC. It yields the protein CASSWLTSKTQYF.

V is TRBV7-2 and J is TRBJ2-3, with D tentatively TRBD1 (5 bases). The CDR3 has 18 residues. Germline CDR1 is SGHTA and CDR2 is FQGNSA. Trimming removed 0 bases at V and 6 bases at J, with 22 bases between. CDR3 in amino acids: CASSLADQGMTSADTQYF. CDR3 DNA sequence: TGTGCCAGCAGCTTAGCGGACCAGGGTATGACCTCCGCGGATACGCAGTATTTT.

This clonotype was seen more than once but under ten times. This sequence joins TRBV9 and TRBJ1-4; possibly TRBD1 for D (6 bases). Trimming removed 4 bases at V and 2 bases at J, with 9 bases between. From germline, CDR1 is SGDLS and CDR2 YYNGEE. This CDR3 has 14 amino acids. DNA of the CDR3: TGTGCCAGCAGCAATACAGGGACTAATGAAAAACTGTTTTTT. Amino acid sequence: CASSNTGTNEKLFF.

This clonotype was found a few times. CDR3 in amino acids: CASSRQSIAGRTTDTQYF. CDR3 nucleotides: TGTGCCAGCTCACGGCAATCGATAGCGGGGCGGACCACAGATACGCAGTATTTT. The chain joins TRBV18 to TRBJ2-3, with TRBD2 matching over 8 bases. Germline V lookup: CDR1 KGHSH, CDR2 LQKENI. V shed 4 bases, J shed 2 bases, and the junction held 14 bases outside the gene matches. The CDR3 is made up of 18 amino acids.

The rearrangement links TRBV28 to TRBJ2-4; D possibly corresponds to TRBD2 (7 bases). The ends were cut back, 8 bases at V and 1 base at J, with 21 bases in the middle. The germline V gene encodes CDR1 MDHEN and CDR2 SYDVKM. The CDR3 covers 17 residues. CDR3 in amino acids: CASAVVGGARAKNIQYF. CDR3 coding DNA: TGTGCCAGCGCAGTTGTGGGGGGGGCCCGGGCCAAAAACATTCAGTACTTC.

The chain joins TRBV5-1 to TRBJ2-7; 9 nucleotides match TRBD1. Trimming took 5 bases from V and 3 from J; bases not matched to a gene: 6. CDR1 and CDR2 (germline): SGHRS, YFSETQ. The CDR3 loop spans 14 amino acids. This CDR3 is CASRQDRGGYEQYF. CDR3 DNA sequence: TGCGCCAGCAGACAGGACAGGGGTGGCTACGAGCAGTACTTC.

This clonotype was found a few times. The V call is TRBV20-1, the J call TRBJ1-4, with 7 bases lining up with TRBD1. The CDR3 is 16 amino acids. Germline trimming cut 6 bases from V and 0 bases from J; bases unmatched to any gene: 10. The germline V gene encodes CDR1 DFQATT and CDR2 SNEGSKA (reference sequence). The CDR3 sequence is CSAYRTGFATNEKLFF. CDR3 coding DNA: TGCAGTGCCTACAGGACAGGCTTTGCAACTAATGAAAAACTGTTTTTT.

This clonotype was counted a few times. The CDR3 loop is CSAQNSGGGADTQYF. The CDR3 region has the DNA TGCAGTGCTCAGAACAGCGGGGGAGGCGCAGATACGCAGTATTTT. The rearrangement links TRBV20-1 to TRBJ2-3, with 8 bases matching TRBD2. V lost 5 bases to trimming and J lost 4 bases; unmatched junction nucleotides: 11. Germline V gene data show CDR1 as DFQATT and CDR2 as SNEGSKA (reference sequence). The CDR3 runs to 15 residues.

The DNA for the CDR3 is TGTGCCAGTAGTTCGGGACAGGGGAAGGGCAATCAGCCCCAGCATTTT. Translation gives CASSSGQGKGNQPQHF. The J gene is TRBJ1-5, the V gene TRBV19; TRBD1 matches 10 bases. Germline trimming cut 5 bases from V and 2 bases from J; bases unmatched to any gene: 6. CDR1 and CDR2 from the germline V gene are LNHDA and SQIVND (reference sequence). This CDR3 has 16 amino acids.